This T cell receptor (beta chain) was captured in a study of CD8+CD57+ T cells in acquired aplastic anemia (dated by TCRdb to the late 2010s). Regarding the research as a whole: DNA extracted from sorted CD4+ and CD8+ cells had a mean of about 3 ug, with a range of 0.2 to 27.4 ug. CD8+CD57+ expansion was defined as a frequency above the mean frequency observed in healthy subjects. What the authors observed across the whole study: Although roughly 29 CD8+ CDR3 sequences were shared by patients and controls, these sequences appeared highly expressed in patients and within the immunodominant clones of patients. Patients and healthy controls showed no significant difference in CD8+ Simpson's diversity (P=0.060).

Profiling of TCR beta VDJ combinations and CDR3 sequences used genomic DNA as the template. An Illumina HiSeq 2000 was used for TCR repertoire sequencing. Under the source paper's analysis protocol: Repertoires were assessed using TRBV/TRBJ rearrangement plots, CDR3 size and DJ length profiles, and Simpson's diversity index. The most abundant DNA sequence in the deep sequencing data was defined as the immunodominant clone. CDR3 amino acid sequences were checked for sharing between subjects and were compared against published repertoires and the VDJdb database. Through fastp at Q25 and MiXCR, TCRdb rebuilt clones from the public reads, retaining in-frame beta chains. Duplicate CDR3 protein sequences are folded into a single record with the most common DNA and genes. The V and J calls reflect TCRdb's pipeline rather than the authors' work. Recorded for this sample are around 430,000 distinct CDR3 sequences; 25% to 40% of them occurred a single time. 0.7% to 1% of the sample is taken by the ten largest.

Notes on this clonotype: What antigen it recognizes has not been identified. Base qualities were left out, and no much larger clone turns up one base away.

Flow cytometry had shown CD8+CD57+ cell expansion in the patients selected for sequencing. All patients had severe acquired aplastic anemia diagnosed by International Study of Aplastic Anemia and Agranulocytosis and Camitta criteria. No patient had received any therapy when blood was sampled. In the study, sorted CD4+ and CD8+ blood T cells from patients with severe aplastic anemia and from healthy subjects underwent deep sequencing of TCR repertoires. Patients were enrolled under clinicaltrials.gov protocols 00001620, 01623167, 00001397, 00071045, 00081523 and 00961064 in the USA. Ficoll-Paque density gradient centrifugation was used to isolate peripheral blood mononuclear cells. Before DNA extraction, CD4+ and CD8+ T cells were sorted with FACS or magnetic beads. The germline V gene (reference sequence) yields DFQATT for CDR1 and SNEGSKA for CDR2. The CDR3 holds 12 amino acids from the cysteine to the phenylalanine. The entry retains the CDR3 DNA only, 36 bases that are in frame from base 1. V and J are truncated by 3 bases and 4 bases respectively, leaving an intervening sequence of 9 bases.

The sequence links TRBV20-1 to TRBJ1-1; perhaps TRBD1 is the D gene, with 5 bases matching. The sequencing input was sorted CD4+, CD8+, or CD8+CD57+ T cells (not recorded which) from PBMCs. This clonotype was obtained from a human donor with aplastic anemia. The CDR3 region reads CSASGGTTEAFF. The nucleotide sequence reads TGCAGTGCTAGCGGGGGAACCACTGAAGCTTTCTTT.